This T cell receptor (beta chain) came from a study of blood T cell repertoires in COVID-19. The wider study: Sources were T cells, B-cell-depleted T cells, or PBMCs; the material itself was cDNA or gDNA.

The CDR3 has 14 residues. Unmatched junction bases numbered 1, after V lost 0 bases and J lost 6 bases. CDR1 is SGHRS and CDR2 is YFSETQ in the germline V gene. Under the authors' procedure: For nucleated cells, counts were estimated from reference gene primer amplification. Assay: immunoSEQ multiplex PCR; the TCRdb copy retains only in-frame clones and omits some. The V and J calls and clone size were taken over from that table, and D and trimming were inferred from the DNA. The sample yields 140,000 to 150,000 clones, over 75% seen once. The receptor was derived from a woman between 45 and 65 years old with acute or convalescent COVID-19. Sequenced material: peripheral blood. The chain recombines TRBV5-1 with TRBJ1-4, with 8 bases identical to TRBD1. The CDR3 protein is CASSLGTGYEKLFF. The CDR3 DNA follows: TGCGCCAGCAGCTTGGGGACAGGGTATGAAAAACTGTTTTTT.